This T cell receptor beta chain came from a study of T cells after yellow fever vaccination (dated by TCRdb to the late 2010s). Regarding the study in general: The SMART-Seq v4 Ultra Low Input RNA kit was used to prepare libraries from fractions with low cell numbers. To follow T-cell clones before and after both primary and booster YFV17D yellow fever vaccination, bulk TCR alpha and beta repertoires underwent longitudinal sequencing. Two healthy male donors, one aged 18 to 30 and one aged 30 to 40 years, were included in the cohort. Blood was collected at multiple timepoints before and after primary and secondary immunization, and bulk PBMC replicates and cell subsets were isolated. The full study reports these points: Compared with the primary T-cell response, the secondary T-cell response was weaker but faster, peaking on day 5 rather than day 15. Only two donors were included in the study, so the extent to which the findings can be generalized is limited. Most clones expanded after primary vaccination were re-detected after the booster (about 96% of CD4 and roughly 87% of CD8), suggesting broad memory maintenance. A small fraction of clonotypes appeared in both the CD4 and CD8 compartments, likely as a result of convergent recombination. FACS-sorted repertoires could contain abundant contaminating clonotypes from the bulk population, so computational filtering was required.

Read against the paper, the sample's treatment or condition label means: live attenuated yellow fever vaccine strain. PBMCs were isolated from peripheral blood using a standard Ficoll-Paque protocol. Dynabeads CD4 and CD8 positive selection kits were used to isolate CD4 and CD8 T-cell fractions. TriZol was used to extract RNA from bulk PBMCs, from CD4 and CD8 fractions, and from dextramer-positive and dextramer-negative fractions. This clonotype was counted only a few times. Its cognate antigen has yet to be identified. Base qualities are not provided; no much larger clone lies one nucleotide away. TCR cDNA was made using 5'RACE template switching, a step that added a universal primer site and unique molecular identifiers. cDNA synthesis was primed from both the TCR alpha and TCR beta constant segments. Two PCR steps were used to amplify libraries, with sample barcodes and sequencing adapters being added in the second step. Sequencing of libraries was performed on Illumina HiSeq 2500 (2x100 bp) or NovaSeq (2x150 bp). The published analysis was carried out like this. MIGEC handled demultiplexing of reads and collapsing into UMI consensus sequences, while MiXCR performed V(D)J alignment. Using edgeR on replicate PBMC samples, clonotypes were called vaccine-responding if FDR was below 0.01 and the log2 fold change was above 5 up to day 15. Each bulk clonotype received a CD4 or CD8 identity based on whether the sequenced CD4 or CD8 repertoire contained that clonotype at higher abundance. TCRdb took the public reads, trimmed them with fastp at Q25, ran MiXCR for clone calling and kept in-frame beta chains. A single entry per CDR3 protein holds the most common genes and DNA from its merged rows. The authors' filters were not applied to this entry. The sample has 200,000 to 300,000 distinct CDR3 sequences on record, over 6.5% of them singletons. 1.1% of the sample is taken by the ten largest.

V lost 1 base and J lost 4 bases; the stretch between them is 11 bases long. The CDR3 holds 14 amino acids from the cysteine to the phenylalanine. Of the read, only the CDR3 DNA is kept; its 42 bases are in frame from base 1. In the germline V gene (reference sequence), CDR1 corresponds to DFQATT and CDR2 to SNEGSKA. The sample consisted of CD4+ T cells sorted from PBMCs, taken on the day of the yellow fever booster vaccination. The chain is encoded by TRBV20-1 joined to TRBJ1-3; the D segment cannot be called with confidence. This TCR derives from a young man who received the YFV17D yellow fever vaccine. This receptor has the CDR3 CSARAPRRGNTIYF. The nucleotide sequence reads as follows: TGCAGTGCTAGAGCCCCACGCCGGGGAAACACCATATATTTT.